This T cell receptor beta chain was retrieved from a study of technical replicates of blood from a handful of donors. The V gene's germline CDR1 is SGHKS and CDR2 YYEKEE (reference sequence). CDR3 length: 17 amino acids. Deletions cut 0 bases from V and 2 bases from J, with 18 bases between. Method: immunoSEQ multiplex PCR; TCRdb's copy keeps in-frame clones and lacks some. The sample carries 65,000 to 90,000 clones, 90% to 95% recorded once. The sample taken for sequencing was T cells isolated from PBMCs. The J gene is TRBJ2-7, the V gene TRBV5-5; TRBD1 might be the D (6 bases). The TCR originated in a human donor in good health. CDR3 residues: CASSLGLVGRGAYEQYF. Here the CDR3 DNA reads TGTGCCAGCAGCTTGGGTTTAGTCGGCAGGGGTGCCTACGAGCAGTACTTC.